A single sample is the source of the 12 T cell receptor beta chains below, sequenced in a study of T cells in Graves' hyperthyroidism and ophthalmopathy. It was RNA transcripts that yielded the amplified TCR beta CDR3 regions. HTBI primers drove first-round RT-PCR of the TCR CDR3. Each CDR3 protein gets one entry after TCRdb re-called the multiplex PCR reads with MiXCR. Of roughly 420,000 distinct CDR3 sequences listed, around 14% are singletons. Sequencing used blood. All receptors derive from a woman younger than 30 with Graves' hyperthyroidism.

In this sample, this clonotype turned up many times. The genes are TRBV6-1 and TRBJ1-2; maybe TRBD1 (5 bases). The CDR3 is 12 amino acids. From germline, CDR1 is MNHNS and CDR2 SASEGT. V lost 7 bases, J lost 5 bases, and 11 bases lay in between. CDR3 residues: CASTSQGYGYTF. CDR3 coding DNA: TGTGCCAGCACCAGCCAGGGATATGGCTACACCTTC.

Ten or more counts support this clonotype. The J gene is TRBJ2-7, the V gene TRBV28; perhaps TRBD1 as D (6 bases). Trimming pared 5 bases from V and 3 bases from J, leaving 14 bases between. This CDR3 spans 14 amino acids. CDR1 and CDR2 (germline): MDHEN, SYDVKM. CDR3 bases: TGTGCCAGCAGTCCAACTCCGACAGGCTACGAGCAGTACTTC. This translates into CASSPTPTGYEQYF.

This clonotype has just a few counts. The V and J genes are TRBV4-1 and TRBJ2-1, with 7 bases matching TRBD2. The V and J ends lost 4 bases and 2 bases, in that order; junction bases with no gene match: 5. Germline V CDR1 and CDR2: MGHRA, YSYEKL. CDR3 length: 15 residues. This CDR3 is CASSLWEGTYNEQFF. CDR3 bases: TGCGCCAGCAGCCTCTGGGAGGGGACCTACAATGAGCAGTTCTTC.

There are many counts of this clonotype. The CDR3 bases are TGTGCCAGCAGCAGAAGACAGGGAGAATCACCCCTCCACTTT. Protein sequence: CASSRRQGESPLHF. The chain couples TRBV9 to TRBJ1-6, with TRBD1 matching 7 bases. V lost 4 bases and J lost 10; bases outside the gene matches: 8. CDR1 is SGDLS, CDR2 YYNGEE, per germline. The CDR3 consists of 14 residues.

This clonotype occurred many times. The gene calls are TRBV2 and TRBJ2-5, with 9 nucleotides matching TRBD1. The germline V gene has CDR1 SNHLY and CDR2 FYNNEI. The CDR3 runs 15 residues. V was clipped by 6 bases and J by 2 bases; unmatched bases: 7. Written as DNA, the CDR3 is TGTGCCAGCAGCTCACAGGGGGCGCCGCAAGAGACCCAGTACTTC. Its protein is CASSSQGAPQETQYF.

This clonotype has a count of ten or more. V gene TRBV24-1 combines with J gene TRBJ2-2, with TRBD1 identical over 8 bases. Germline values: CDR1 KGHDR, CDR2 SFDVKD. The V segment lost 4 bases and the J segment 1 base; nucleotides outside the gene matches: 4. This CDR3 is 16 amino acids long. This chain's CDR3 is CATSDQGQGNTGELFF. The CDR3 DNA follows: TGTGCCACCAGTGACCAAGGACAGGGGAACACCGGGGAGCTGTTTTTT.

A few counts support this clonotype. The V gene is TRBV6-6, the J gene TRBJ2-1; 10 bases align to TRBD1. CDR3 length: 16 residues. The trim removed 2 bases at V and 9 bases at J, leaving 10 bases unmatched. CDR1 is MNHNY, CDR2 SVGAGI, per germline (reference sequence). Here the CDR3 reads CASSYPKGQGYGEQFF. Here the CDR3 DNA reads TGTGCCAGCAGTTACCCAAAGGGACAGGGGTACGGTGAGCAGTTCTTC.

This clonotype was observed a handful of times. V and J are TRBV19 and TRBJ2-1; D unresolved. The length of the CDR3 is 15 residues. The V gene's germline CDR1 is LNHDA and CDR2 SQIVND (reference sequence). Trimming shortened V by 2 bases and J by 4 bases, and 12 bases separated the two germline ends. The CDR3 DNA sequence: TGTGCCAGTAGTATACTTGTCGGCGGTTACAATGAGCAGTTCTTC. As protein: CASSILVGGYNEQFF.

The gene calls are TRBV24-1 and TRBJ1-1; D unclear. CDR3 length: 13 amino acids. V gave up 7 bases and J gave up 3 bases, with 11 bases separating them. Germline CDR1 is KGHDR and CDR2 is SFDVKD. The CDR3 region is CATSSHTDTEAFF. For the CDR3, the DNA is TGTGCCACCAGCTCCCACACAGACACTGAAGCTTTCTTT.

This rearrangement joins TRBV18 to TRBJ1-5; TRBD1 is a possible D gene (6 bases). Germline assignment: CDR1 KGHSH and CDR2 LQKENI. CDR3 length: 14 amino acids. V gave up 3 bases and J gave up 4 bases, with 10 bases separating them. CDR3 in DNA: TGTGCCAGCTCACCCCAGGGGTATAATCAGCCCCAGCATTTT. Translating gives CASSPQGYNQPQHF. The full variable domain, completed using reference TRBV18 and TRBJ1-5, is NAGVMQNPRHLVRRRGQEARLRCSPMKGHSHVYWYRQLPEEGLKFMVYLQKENIIDESGMPKERFSAEFPKEGPSILRIQQVVRGDSAAYFCASSPQGYNQPQHFGDGTRLSIL.

The chain is built from TRBV28 and TRBJ2-7; 9 bases are a match to TRBD1. The V gene end was trimmed by 6 bases and the J gene end by 2 bases; junction bases not matched to a gene: 14. The CDR3 spans 17 residues. The V gene's germline CDR1 is MDHEN and CDR2 SYDVKM. CDR3 DNA sequence: TGTGCCAGCAGGCCCAACGTACAGGGGGCAATCGCCTACGAGCAGTACTTC. Its translation: CASRPNVQGAIAYEQYF.

This clonotype was detected many times. V usage is TRBV25-1 and J usage is TRBJ2-1; a possible D gene is TRBD2 (6 bases). The CDR3 runs to 14 residues. Trimming removed 6 bases from V and 7 bases from J, with 16 bases in between. Germline loops: CDR1 MGHDK, CDR2 SYGVNS. CDR3 in DNA: TGTGCCAGCAGCCTCTCGACTAGGAATAATGAGCAGTTCTTC. This encodes CASSLSTRNNEQFF.